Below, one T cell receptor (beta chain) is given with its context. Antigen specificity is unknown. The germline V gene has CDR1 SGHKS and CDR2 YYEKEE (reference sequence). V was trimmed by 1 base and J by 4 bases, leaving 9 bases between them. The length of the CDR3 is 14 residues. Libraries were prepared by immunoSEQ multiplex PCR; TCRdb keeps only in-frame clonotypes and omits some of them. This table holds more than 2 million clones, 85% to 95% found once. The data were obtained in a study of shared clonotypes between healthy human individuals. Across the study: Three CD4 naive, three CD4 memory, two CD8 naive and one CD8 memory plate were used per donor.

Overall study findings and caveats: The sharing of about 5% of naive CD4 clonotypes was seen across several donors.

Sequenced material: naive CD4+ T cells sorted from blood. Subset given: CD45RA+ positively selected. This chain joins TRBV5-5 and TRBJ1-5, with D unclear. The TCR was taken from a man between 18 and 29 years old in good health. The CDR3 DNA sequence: TGTGCCAGCAGCTTGATCGCCGGTAATCAGCCCCAGCATTTT. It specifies CASSLIAGNQPQHF.